The rows below give T cell receptor beta chains drawn from one sample of a study of blood T cells in healthy people across ages. Each CDR3 protein is one row after TCRdb ran MiXCR on the 5' RACE reads. The table lists 540,000 or so distinct CDR3 sequences, less than 25% of them singletons. This sample also appeared in a second study, on T cells of mothers and their children.

Source material: blood. These receptors all come from a boy aged 10-17 years in good health. CDR3s include the opening cysteine and the closing phenylalanine or tryptophan. The D gene is left open where the match is weak. Size tells how often a clone was seen (once, few, many) or the class of an expanded clone, and some rows leave it out.

d_call j_call v_call cdr3_length clone_size cdr3_aa cdr3_nt
TRBD1 TRBJ1-2 TRBV6-5 15 few CASSYSDQGADGYTF TGTGCCAGCAGTTACTCGGACCAGGGGGCGGATGGCTACACCTTC
TRBD2 TRBJ2-4 TRBV15 16 - CATSREAGRVKNIQYF TGTGCCACCAGCAGAGAGGCAGGGAGGGTGAAAAACATTCAGTACTTC
TRBD2 TRBJ2-1 TRBV6-1 16 - CASSRLAGAEGNEQFF TGTGCCAGCAGCAGACTAGCGGGAGCTGAAGGCAATGAGCAGTTCTTC
- TRBJ1-1 TRBV3-1 13 - CASSKGSGTEAFF TGTGCCAGCAGCAAGGGATCCGGGACGGAAGCTTTCTTT
- TRBJ1-1 TRBV27 14 - CASTKGRGNTEAFF TGTGCCAGCACCAAAGGGCGCGGGAACACTGAAGCTTTCTTT
TRBD2 TRBJ2-7 TRBV20-1 15 - CSVESSSGTDYEQYF TGCAGTGTCGAGAGTTCTAGCGGGACCGACTACGAGCAGTACTTC
TRBD2 TRBJ2-3 TRBV7-8 16 many CASSLRLAGSTDTQYF TGTGCCAGCAGCCTTCGACTAGCGGGTAGCACAGATACGCAGTATTTT
- TRBJ1-3 TRBV7-9 14 many CASSLLTAGNTIYF TGTGCCAGCAGCCTATTGACAGCTGGAAACACCATATATTTT
TRBD2 TRBJ2-5 TRBV4-3 17 few CASSPGTTSSLWETQYF TGCGCCAGCAGCCCCGGCACGACTAGCTCTCTCTGGGAGACCCAGTACTTC
TRBD1 TRBJ1-5 TRBV25-1 13 few CASRGTGDQPQHF TGTGCCAGCAGGGGGACAGGGGACCAGCCCCAGCATTTT
- TRBJ2-4 TRBV13 14 few CASSLVGGFAIQYF TGTGCCAGCAGCTTAGTCGGGGGATTTGCCATTCAGTACTTC
TRBD1 TRBJ2-7 TRBV25-1 18 few CASSAPPGQGTSSYEQYF TGTGCCAGCAGTGCCCCTCCGGGACAGGGAACGAGCTCCTACGAGCAGTACTTC
TRBD2 TRBJ2-7 TRBV12-3/TRBV12-4 15 - CASSLVGTSEYEQYF TGTGCCAGCAGTTTAGTCGGGACTAGCGAGTACGAGCAGTACTTC
- TRBJ2-2 TRBV6-2/TRBV6-3 12 - CASSYGLRELFF TGTGCCAGCAGTTACGGGTTACGGGAGCTGTTTTTT
- TRBJ2-3 TRBV20-1 11 - CSTRKVDTQYF TGCAGTACCAGAAAGGTGGATACGCAGTATTTT
- TRBJ2-5 TRBV20-1 14 - CSARDGDGQETQYF TGCAGTGCTAGAGACGGGGACGGACAAGAGACCCAGTACTTC
- TRBJ2-5 TRBV7-9 15 - CASSLAEAEQETQYF TGTGCCAGCAGCTTAGCGGAAGCGGAACAAGAGACCCAGTACTTC
TRBD1 TRBJ1-3 TRBV27 21 - CASSLSKGDRGILFTGNTIYF TGTGCCAGCAGCCTCTCCAAGGGGGACAGGGGGATTTTATTTACTGGAAACACCATATATTTT
TRBD2 TRBJ2-5 TRBV3-1 18 few CASSHLTRTSGGWETQYF TGTGCCAGCAGCCACCTCACCCGGACTAGCGGGGGTTGGGAGACCCAGTACTTC
TRBD1 TRBJ2-6 TRBV20-1 18 few CSASDRGLLLSGANVLTF TGCAGTGCTTCGGACAGGGGCTTACTCCTCTCTGGGGCCAACGTCCTGACTTTC
- TRBJ2-1 TRBV4-1 15 - CASSQVSGANNEQFF TGCGCCAGCAGCCAAGTAAGTGGCGCAAACAATGAGCAGTTCTTC
TRBD1 TRBJ1-1 TRBV29-1 13 - CGGATGGLTEAFF TGCGGCGGGGCAACAGGGGGATTGACTGAAGCTTTCTTT
- TRBJ2-5 TRBV15 14 - CATSRDVYGETQYF TGTGCCACCAGCAGAGATGTGTATGGAGAGACCCAGTACTTC
- TRBJ2-5 TRBV7-9 16 - CASSLTERVRGETQYF TGTGCCAGCAGCCTGACCGAGCGGGTTAGGGGAGAGACCCAGTACTTC
TRBD1 TRBJ2-1 TRBV5-6 16 - CASSADRGRDYNEQFF TGTGCCAGCAGCGCAGATAGGGGGCGAGATTACAATGAGCAGTTCTTC
- TRBJ1-5 TRBV4-1 15 once CASSQDPDPTDTQHF TGCGCCAGCAGCCAAGATCCCGATCCCACAGATACGCAGCATTTT
- TRBJ1-5 TRBV5-4 14 few CASSLGGMGQPQHF TGTGCCAGCAGCCTAGGGGGGATGGGTCAGCCCCAGCATTTT
- TRBJ1-1 TRBV7-9 13 few CASSPLGGTEAFF TGTGCCAGCAGCCCCTTGGGAGGTACTGAAGCTTTCTTT
- TRBJ2-3 TRBV20-1 15 few CSARDWTGVRDTQYF TGCAGTGCTAGAGATTGGACGGGAGTGAGGGATACGCAGTATTTT
- TRBJ2-7 TRBV27 16 - CASSSVPRRSSYEQYF TGTGCCAGCAGTTCGGTACCCCGTAGAAGCTCCTACGAGCAGTACTTC
- TRBJ2-4 TRBV11-2 17 few CASSLFDSTLAKNIQYF TGTGCCAGCAGCTTATTCGATTCTACTCTAGCCAAAAACATTCAGTACTTC
- TRBJ2-7 TRBV6-6 13 - CASRWQGRNEQYF TGTGCCAGCAGATGGCAGGGGAGGAACGAGCAGTACTTC
- TRBJ2-5 TRBV29-1 14 - CSVETLGGAGGQYF TGCAGCGTTGAAACACTGGGCGGAGCGGGCGGACAGTACTTC
- TRBJ1-5 TRBV2 13 - CASSDRGRQPQHF TGTGCCAGCAGTGATCGAGGGAGGCAGCCCCAGCATTTT
- TRBJ2-7 TRBV12-3/TRBV12-4 13 - CASSPGATGEQYF TGTGCCAGCAGTCCCGGGGCCACCGGCGAGCAGTACTTC
- TRBJ1-5 TRBV5-1 13 - CASSDDSGQPQHF TGCGCCAGCAGCGACGACTCCGGTCAGCCCCAGCATTTT
- TRBJ1-1 TRBV20-1 15 - CSAYSSTGSNTEAFF TGCAGTGCTTATAGCTCTACAGGTTCGAACACTGAAGCTTTCTTT
- TRBJ1-2 TRBV24-1 15 few CATSDPDSANYGYTF TGTGCCACCAGTGATCCGGACAGCGCTAACTATGGCTACACCTTC
- TRBJ2-2 TRBV6-5 12 - CASRPYTGELFF TGTGCCAGCCGACCGTACACCGGGGAGCTGTTTTTT
- TRBJ2-5 TRBV7-6 13 - CASSLAHIQTRYF TGTGCCAGCAGCTTAGCACATATACAGACCCGGTACTTC
- TRBJ2-1 TRBV6-5 16 - CASSYSLAGGDNEQFF TGTGCCAGCAGTTACTCGTTGGCGGGCGGCGACAATGAGCAGTTCTTC
- TRBJ2-7 TRBV20-1 16 - CSARVVRTGTAYEQYF TGCAGTGCTAGGGTTGTGCGGACTGGAACAGCCTACGAGCAGTACTTC
TRBD1 TRBJ1-1 TRBV7-2 16 - CASSLAGGGVGTEAFF TGTGCCAGCAGCTTAGCAGGGGGCGGAGTAGGCACTGAAGCTTTCTTT
TRBD1 TRBJ1-2 TRBV6-5 14 once CASSRGQGSYGYTF TGTGCCAGCAGTCGGGGACAGGGCTCCTATGGCTACACCTTC
- TRBJ2-2 TRBV28 13 few CASSPPYAGELFF TGTGCCAGCAGCCCACCTTACGCCGGGGAGCTGTTTTTT
- TRBJ2-7 TRBV4-2 17 - CASSQDWRQHAAYEQYF TGTGCCAGCAGCCAAGATTGGCGGCAGCACGCGGCCTACGAGCAGTACTTC
- TRBJ2-1 TRBV6-2/TRBV6-3 19 - CASSYLSEGAGPHENEQFF TGTGCCAGCAGTTACCTCTCCGAAGGGGCGGGGCCACACGAGAATGAGCAGTTCTTC
- TRBJ2-5 TRBV5-6 14 - CACSLESLQETQYF TGTGCCTGCAGCTTGGAATCCCTCCAAGAGACCCAGTACTTC